The 27 T cell receptor beta chains listed next were all sequenced from one sample in a study of tumor-infiltrating lymphocytes in localized non-small cell lung cancer. Some clones are missing from TCRdb's copy, which holds only in-frame ones; the method was immunoSEQ multiplex PCR. The data show some 22,000 clones, with less than 70% seen just once and about 14% held by the top ten. Sequencing used lung tumor tissue. The receptors derive from a human donor with non-small cell lung cancer.

V is TRBV5-1 and J is TRBJ1-3, with D possibly matching TRBD1 (6 bases). Germline V lookup: CDR1 SGHRS, CDR2 YFSETQ. V lost 2 bases, J lost 0 bases, and 18 bases lay in between. The CDR3 contains 18 residues. Here the CDR3 reads CASSFGGGVGASGNTIYF. In DNA, the CDR3 is TGCGCCAGCAGCTTCGGAGGGGGAGTTGGGGCCTCTGGAAACACCATATATTTT.

The rearrangement joins TRBV4-2 to TRBJ2-1; 10 bases align to TRBD2. The CDR3 runs 17 residues. The ends lost 4 bases at V and 4 bases at J; junction bases unmatched: 10. Germline CDR1 LGHNA, CDR2 YNFKEQ. CDR3 sequence (DNA): TGTGCCAGCAGCCCTGACGCGCTAGCGGGAGAGTACAATGAGCAGTTCTTC. Its translation: CASSPDALAGEYNEQFF.

This clone turned up a few times. The rearrangement links TRBV18 to TRBJ1-1, with unresolved D. This CDR3 is 10 amino acids long. Germline V CDR1 and CDR2: KGHSH, LQKENI. V was trimmed by 5 bases and J by 4 bases, leaving 2 bases between them. For the CDR3, the DNA is TGTGCCAGCTCAGCCACTGAAGCTTTCTTT. Amino acid sequence: CASSATEAFF.

This clone appeared once. The chain recombines TRBV27 with TRBJ2-1; D is possibly TRBD2 (6 bases). The CDR3 sequence is 13 residues long. The germline V gene has CDR1 MNHEY and CDR2 SMNVEV (reference sequence). Trimming left V 7 bases short and J 7 bases short, with 14 bases between. The CDR3, as DNA: TGTGCCAGCAAGCCGCTGGGGGGAAATGAGCAGTTCTTC. This encodes CASKPLGGNEQFF.

The chain recombines TRBV28 with TRBJ2-7; D tentatively reads TRBD1 or TRBD2 (7 bases each). This CDR3 spans 15 amino acids. Germline assignment: CDR1 MDHEN and CDR2 SYDVKM. V was cut by 5 bases and J by 3 bases, with 17 bases left in between. CDR3 loop: CASSELGGGLYEQYF. CDR3 DNA: TGTGCCAGCAGTGAATTGGGAGGGGGCCTCTACGAGCAGTACTTC.

The J gene is TRBJ1-2, the V gene TRBV28, with D tentatively TRBD1 (5 bases). This CDR3 has 15 amino acids. Per germline, CDR1 MDHEN and CDR2 SYDVKM. V was cut by 1 base and J by 8 bases, with 17 bases left in between. CDR3: CASSLSGGGGKGYTF. The CDR3 coding sequence is TGTGCCAGCAGTTTATCCGGGGGGGGAGGGAAAGGCTACACCTTC.

V gene TRBV19 combines with J gene TRBJ1-2; D gene uncertain. Trimming shortened V by 4 bases and J by 3 bases, and 9 bases separated the two germline ends. Looked up from germline, CDR1 is LNHDA and CDR2 is SQIVND (reference sequence). The CDR3 has 13 residues. The CDR3 nucleotides read TGTGCCAGTAGTAACGGAACCTACTATGGCTACACCTTC. As protein: CASSNGTYYGYTF.

This rearrangement joins TRBV28 to TRBJ2-7, with D unresolved. Trimming left V 2 bases short and J 3 bases short, with 2 bases between. The CDR3 loop spans 11 amino acids. Germline V gene sequence: CDR1 MDHEN, CDR2 SYDVKM. The CDR3 DNA follows: TGTGCCAGCAGTTTACGCTACGAGCAGTACTTC. Protein sequence: CASSLRYEQYF. The variable domain in full, completed from reference TRBV28 and TRBJ2-7, reads DVKVTQSSRYLVKRTGEKVFLECVQDMDHENMFWYRQDPGLGLRLIYFSYDVKMKEKGDIPEGYSVSREKKERFSLILESASTNQTSMYLCASSLRYEQYFGPGTRLTVT.

The chain is built from TRBV7-2 and TRBJ1-3; TRBD1 matches at 9 bases. Trimming cost V 3 bases and J 4 bases; bases outside gene matches: 4. CDR1 SGHTA and CDR2 FQGNSA come from the germline V gene. The CDR3 covers 15 residues. The CDR3 loop is CASSFGTGLGNTIYF. The DNA of the CDR3 is TGTGCCAGCAGCTTCGGGACAGGGCTCGGAAACACCATATATTTT.

The CDR3 DNA reads TGTGCCAGTAGTGACAACAGGGACAGCACAGATACGCAGTATTTT. It is translated as CASSDNRDSTDTQYF. The V gene is TRBV19, the J gene TRBJ2-3, with a tentative D call TRBD1 (6 bases). V was pared by 5 bases and J by 0 bases, with 12 bases between. Germline CDR1 and CDR2: LNHDA and SQIVND (reference sequence). The CDR3 loop spans 15 amino acids.

The V and J genes are TRBV29-1 and TRBJ2-1; the match to TRBD2 covers 14 bases. CDR3 length equals 16 residues. Germline V gene data show CDR1 as SQVTM and CDR2 as ANQGSEA. J lost 3 bases, V lost 5 bases, and 6 bases had no gene match. Here the CDR3 reads CSVQGTSGSFYNEQFF. The CDR3 DNA follows: TGCAGCGTTCAAGGGACTAGCGGGAGTTTCTACAATGAGCAGTTCTTC.

This clone was observed a handful of times. The V call is TRBV12-5, the J call TRBJ2-2; D is uncertain. Trimming took off 5 bases at V and 4 bases at J, with 20 bases between the two ends. Germline assignment: CDR1 LGHNT and CDR2 FRNRAP. The CDR3 is made up of 17 amino acids. The CDR3 sequence: CASGVWLTARFTGELFF. DNA for the CDR3: TGTGCTAGTGGTGTTTGGTTAACAGCCCGGTTCACCGGGGAGCTGTTTTTT.

The chain links TRBV4-2 to TRBJ2-4; tentative D call: TRBD2 (6 bases). There are 14 residues in the CDR3. V dropped 4 bases and J dropped 5 bases, with 12 bases sitting between them. Germline assignment: CDR1 LGHNA and CDR2 YNFKEQ. CDR3: CASSRGGPENIQYF. In DNA, the CDR3 is TGTGCCAGCAGCCGGGGAGGTCCCGAAAACATTCAGTACTTC.

The rearrangement uses TRBV2 and TRBJ1-4; no definite D call. With 3 bases removed from V and 6 bases from J, the gap between germline ends came to 2 bases. Germline loops: CDR1 SNHLY, CDR2 FYNNEI. This CDR3 spans 11 amino acids. Here the CDR3 DNA reads TGTGCCAGCAGTGATGATGAAAAACTGTTTTTT. Translated, it gives CASSDDEKLFF.

This chain uses TRBV20-1 with TRBJ1-1; D call uncertain. Germline CDR1 and CDR2: DFQATT and SNEGSKA (reference sequence). With 3 bases removed from V and 6 bases from J, the gap between germline ends came to 8 bases. The CDR3 length is 11 residues. The CDR3 loop reads CSASGGSEAFF. Here the CDR3 DNA reads TGCAGTGCTAGTGGAGGGTCTGAAGCTTTCTTT.

The chain links TRBV11-2 to TRBJ1-1; D perhaps matches TRBD1 (6 bases). Trimming cost V 0 bases and J 10 bases, with 9 bases left between them. Germline V gives CDR1 SGHAT, CDR2 FQNNGV. CDR3 length: 12 residues. The CDR3 region has the DNA TGTGCCAGCAGCTTAGAGGGGACAAGAGCTTTCTTT. Protein sequence: CASSLEGTRAFF.

The genes are TRBV6-6 and TRBJ2-1; D is unclear. The germline gives CDR1 MNHNY, CDR2 SVGAGI (reference sequence). The CDR3 length is 10 residues. The ends were cut back, 2 bases at V and 7 bases at J, with 0 bases in the middle. In DNA, the CDR3 is TGTGCCAGCAGTTACAATGAGCAGTTCTTC. Translated, it gives CASSYNEQFF.

The rearrangement joins TRBV19 to TRBJ2-7; 7 nucleotides agree with TRBD1. This CDR3 spans 15 amino acids. V was pared by 4 bases and J by 3 bases, with 9 bases of the junction left unmatched. Germline lookup yields CDR1 LNHDA and CDR2 SQIVND (reference sequence). Written as DNA, the CDR3 is TGTGCCAGTAGTACAAAGGGACAGCCCTTCTACGAGCAGTACTTC. Its protein product is CASSTKGQPFYEQYF.

The chain couples TRBV4-2 to TRBJ2-1; 11 bases are shared with TRBD2. The CDR3 loop spans 16 amino acids. The V segment lost 0 bases and the J segment 4 bases; nucleotides outside the gene matches: 2. Germline V lookup: CDR1 LGHNA, CDR2 YNFKEQ. The CDR3: CASSQELAGAYNEQFF. The CDR3, as DNA: TGTGCCAGCAGCCAAGAACTAGCGGGAGCTTACAATGAGCAGTTCTTC.

V is TRBV18 and J is TRBJ1-4, with D tentatively TRBD1 (6 bases). The length of the CDR3 is 14 residues. V dropped 5 bases and J dropped 6 bases, with 13 bases sitting between them. Germline lookup yields CDR1 KGHSH and CDR2 LQKENI. The CDR3 DNA sequence: TGTGCCAGCTCATCAGGACAGTCTTATGAAAAACTGTTTTTT. This codes for CASSSGQSYEKLFF.

This clone ranks as medium-sized. The DNA for the CDR3 is TGTGCCAGCAGGGGATCTCGGATCGGGGTCGAGCAGTACTTC. It translates to CASRGSRIGVEQYF. The chain recombines TRBV11-1 with TRBJ2-7; D may be TRBD2 (5 bases). The CDR3 extends over 14 amino acids. Germline assignment: CDR1 SGHAT and CDR2 FQDESV (reference sequence). Trimming took off 6 bases at V and 6 bases at J, with 18 bases between the two ends.

The V gene is TRBV10-2, the J gene TRBJ2-7; the D gene is possibly TRBD1 (5 bases). CDR1 and CDR2 (germline): WSHSY, SAAADI. V lost 8 bases and J 1 base, leaving 9 bases between the germline ends. This CDR3 has 12 residues. The CDR3 here is CASESGSYEQYF. As DNA, the CDR3 is TGCGCCAGCGAGTCAGGGTCCTACGAGCAGTACTTC.

This clone was observed a handful of times. The CDR3 nucleotides read TGTGCCAGTAGTGCCCGACAGGGCTTCCTCGGTGGCTACACCTTC. Residues: CASSARQGFLGGYTF. The V call is TRBV19, the J call TRBJ1-2; 7 bases fit TRBD1. There are 15 residues in the CDR3. V shed 5 bases, J shed 7 bases, and the junction held 13 bases outside the gene matches. CDR1 is LNHDA, CDR2 SQIVND, per germline (reference sequence).

At least ten counts were recorded for this clone. V and J are TRBV6-6 and TRBJ2-3; 8 bases agree with TRBD2. Germline values: CDR1 MNHNY, CDR2 SVGAGI (reference sequence). Unmatched junction bases numbered 10, after V lost 5 bases and J lost 3 bases. This CDR3 is built from 16 residues. In nucleotides, the CDR3 is TGTGCCAGCAGTCCCACGGGGGGGGGAGGGACAGATACGCAGTATTTT. This gives the protein CASSPTGGGGTDTQYF.

The chain is built from TRBV29-1 and TRBJ2-2; 11 positions match TRBD2. Germline assignment: CDR1 SQVTM and CDR2 ANQGSEA. This CDR3 comprises 16 residues. Unmatched junction bases numbered 7, after V lost 5 bases and J lost 2 bases. CDR3 amino acids: CSVFSGRAFNTGELFF. The CDR3 DNA is TGCAGCGTTTTTAGCGGGAGGGCCTTTAACACCGGGGAGCTGTTTTTT.

CDR3 sequence reads: CATRLAGEAGELFF. CDR3 in DNA: TGTGCCACCCGACTAGCGGGAGAGGCCGGGGAGCTGTTTTTT. The chain uses TRBV10-3 and TRBJ2-2, with 12 bases fitting TRBD2. Germline V gene lookup returns CDR1 ENHRY and CDR2 SYGVKD. This CDR3 region has 14 residues. V shed 10 bases, J shed 6 bases, and the junction held 6 bases outside the gene matches.

This chain joins TRBV28 and TRBJ2-7; 8 nucleotides line up with TRBD2. Germline CDR1 MDHEN, CDR2 SYDVKM. This CDR3 has 14 amino acids. V lost 5 bases and J lost 5; bases outside the gene matches: 8. CDR3 in amino acids: CASSTRLATHEQYF. The DNA for the CDR3 is TGTGCCAGCAGTACTCGACTAGCGACTCACGAGCAGTACTTC.